This TCR beta chain was identified in a study of blood T cell repertoires in COVID-19. Study overall: The samples span acute and convalescent COVID-19 from the United States, Italy and Spain.

Germline CDR1 is MNHEY and CDR2 is SVGAGI. The trim removed 6 bases at V and 3 bases at J, leaving 8 bases unmatched. CDR3 size: 15 residues. In the original workflow: It was from reference gene primer amplification that nucleated cell counts were estimated. Clones were sequenced by immunoSEQ multiplex PCR, and TCRdb holds only the in-frame ones, with some missing. V and J calls and clone size follow that table, whereas D and trimming were derived from the DNA. The sample shows around 230,000 clones, roughly 87% of them seen only once. This clonotype originated in a man between 60 and 75 years old who had recovered from COVID-19. The sample consisted of peripheral blood. V usage is TRBV6-5 and J usage is TRBJ1-1; 9 nucleotides align to TRBD1. The CDR3: CASRNRDRAYTEAFF. For the CDR3, the DNA is TGTGCCAGCAGGAACCGGGACAGGGCGTACACTGAAGCTTTCTTT.